The rows below give T cell receptor beta chains drawn from one sample of a study of OX40 agonist ivuxolimab in advanced cancers. Measured with immunoSEQ multiplex PCR; TCRdb has only the in-frame clones, and not every one. The sample carries tens of thousands of clones, less than 95% recorded once. Sequencing used CD4+ or CD8+ T cells sorted from blood, obtained in a trial of the OX40 agonist ivuxolimab. The receptors derive from an adult with an advanced solid tumor such as melanoma, head and neck, liver or kidney cancer. The CDR3 runs from the conserved cysteine through the conserved F or W. Fields, in order: clone size, CDR3 length, J gene, V gene, D gene, CDR3 protein, CDR3 DNA. D genes are given only for firm matches. Some rows have no size entry. The others give once, few or many, or a class for an expanded clone.

clone size: .
CDR3 length: 15
J gene: TRBJ2-5
V gene: TRBV7-9
D gene: TRBD1
CDR3 protein: CASSERDRGRETQYF
CDR3 DNA: TGTGCCAGCAGCGAACGGGACAGGGGGCGAGAGACCCAGTACTTC

clone size: .
CDR3 length: 14
J gene: TRBJ2-1
V gene: TRBV7-9
D gene: .
CDR3 protein: CASSLEIRYNEQFF
CDR3 DNA: TGTGCCAGCAGCTTGGAAATCAGGTACAATGAGCAGTTCTTC

clone size: .
CDR3 length: 16
J gene: TRBJ2-1
V gene: TRBV7-2
D gene: TRBD2
CDR3 protein: CASSLGGTSGRGEQFF
CDR3 DNA: TGTGCCAGCAGCCTCGGGGGGACTAGCGGGAGGGGTGAGCAGTTCTTC

clone size: .
CDR3 length: 11
J gene: TRBJ1-3
V gene: TRBV30
D gene: .
CDR3 protein: CAWSVEGRVYF
CDR3 DNA: TGTGCCTGGAGTGTTGAGGGCAGGGTATATTTT

clone size: .
CDR3 length: 14
J gene: TRBJ2-5
V gene: TRBV5-4
D gene: .
CDR3 protein: CASSRSGVRETQYF
CDR3 DNA: TGTGCCAGCAGCCGATCCGGTGTCCGAGAGACCCAGTACTTC

clone size: .
CDR3 length: 15
J gene: TRBJ2-3
V gene: TRBV5-1
D gene: TRBD2
CDR3 protein: CASSLGLADTDTQYF
CDR3 DNA: TGCGCCAGCAGCTTGGGACTAGCGGACACAGATACGCAGTATTTT

clone size: once
CDR3 length: 15
J gene: TRBJ2-5
V gene: TRBV11-3
D gene: .
CDR3 protein: CASSGRERGVETQYF
CDR3 DNA: TGTGCCAGCAGCGGCCGGGAGAGGGGCGTGGAGACCCAGTACTTC

clone size: .
CDR3 length: 13
J gene: TRBJ1-3
V gene: TRBV7-2
D gene: .
CDR3 protein: CASSTNSGNTIYF
CDR3 DNA: TGTGCCAGCAGCACCAACTCTGGAAACACCATATATTTT

clone size: .
CDR3 length: 15
J gene: TRBJ2-3
V gene: TRBV5-1
D gene: TRBD2
CDR3 protein: CASSFSGRWIDTQYF
CDR3 DNA: TGCGCCAGCAGCTTTAGCGGGAGATGGATAGATACGCAGTATTTT

clone size: .
CDR3 length: 14
J gene: TRBJ1-3
V gene: TRBV10-1
D gene: .
CDR3 protein: CASSPGWSGNTIYF
CDR3 DNA: TGCGCCAGCAGTCCGGGTTGGAGTGGAAACACCATATATTTT

clone size: .
CDR3 length: 14
J gene: TRBJ2-1
V gene: TRBV5-4
D gene: .
CDR3 protein: CASSPNQIYNEQFF
CDR3 DNA: TGTGCCAGCAGCCCGAACCAGATCTACAATGAGCAGTTCTTC

clone size: .
CDR3 length: 15
J gene: TRBJ1-5
V gene: TRBV6-1
D gene: TRBD1
CDR3 protein: CASRNDRAGVQPQHF
CDR3 DNA: TGTGCCAGCAGGAACGACAGGGCGGGGGTTCAGCCCCAGCATTTT

clone size: .
CDR3 length: 13
J gene: TRBJ1-1
V gene: TRBV19
D gene: .
CDR3 protein: CASSIIVETEAFF
CDR3 DNA: TGTGCCAGTAGTATAATTGTGGAAACTGAAGCTTTCTTT

clone size: .
CDR3 length: 13
J gene: TRBJ2-1
V gene: TRBV5-6
D gene: .
CDR3 protein: CASSFGAINEQFF
CDR3 DNA: TGTGCCAGCAGCTTTGGGGCGATAAATGAGCAGTTCTTC

clone size: .
CDR3 length: 14
J gene: TRBJ1-1
V gene: TRBV6-5
D gene: .
CDR3 protein: CASRNHLSYTEAFF
CDR3 DNA: TGTGCCAGCAGGAACCACTTGAGTTACACTGAAGCTTTCTTT

clone size: .
CDR3 length: 16
J gene: TRBJ2-7
V gene: TRBV6-1
D gene: .
CDR3 protein: CASSDAGTAGTYEQYF
CDR3 DNA: TGTGCCAGCAGTGACGCCGGGACCGCTGGGACCTACGAGCAGTACTTC

clone size: .
CDR3 length: 13
J gene: TRBJ1-2
V gene: TRBV5-4
D gene: .
CDR3 protein: CASSLGAFYGYTF
CDR3 DNA: TGTGCCAGCAGCTTAGGGGCCTTCTATGGCTACACCTTC

clone size: .
CDR3 length: 16
J gene: TRBJ1-5
V gene: TRBV19
D gene: TRBD1
CDR3 protein: CASTMRGGNSNQPQHF
CDR3 DNA: TGTGCCAGTACCATGAGAGGGGGCAATAGCAATCAGCCCCAGCATTTT

clone size: .
CDR3 length: 17
J gene: TRBJ1-5
V gene: TRBV19
D gene: TRBD1
CDR3 protein: CASRQTRTGDSNQPQHF
CDR3 DNA: TGTGCCAGTAGGCAAACTCGGACAGGAGATAGCAATCAGCCCCAGCATTTT

clone size: .
CDR3 length: 15
J gene: TRBJ1-1
V gene: TRBV6-6
D gene: .
CDR3 protein: CASSYYQPRNTEAFF
CDR3 DNA: TGTGCCAGCAGTTACTATCAGCCGCGGAACACTGAAGCTTTCTTT

clone size: once
CDR3 length: 17
J gene: TRBJ2-2
V gene: TRBV9
D gene: TRBD1
CDR3 protein: CASSVPGQGGGTGELFF
CDR3 DNA: TGTGCCAGCAGCGTTCCGGGACAGGGGGGCGGCACCGGGGAGCTGTTTTTT

clone size: .
CDR3 length: 14
J gene: TRBJ1-2
V gene: TRBV27
D gene: .
CDR3 protein: CASSRTPGVYGYTF
CDR3 DNA: TGTGCCAGCAGTCGAACTCCAGGGGTCTATGGCTACACCTTC